Below, 6 T cell receptor beta chains from the same sample are listed, as sequenced in a study of shared clonotypes between healthy human individuals. Only in-frame clones appear in the TCRdb table, and some are missing; sequencing was by immunoSEQ multiplex PCR. The table has 950,000 to 1,100,000 clones, more than 75% seen once; the top ten hold 0.6% to 0.75%. The sample consisted of memory CD4+ T cells from PBMCs. As for subset: CD45RA-negative fraction. The source is a man in his late teens or twenties in good health. Some clones in this sample may be carry-over from other donors' samples.

This clone was seen just once. A far bigger clonotype differs at one base, so this is likely a read error. V and J are TRBV7-2 and TRBJ2-7; D not resolved. V lost 1 base and J 3 bases, leaving 7 bases between the germline ends. The germline V gene encodes CDR1 SGHTA and CDR2 FQGNSA. The CDR3 extends over 13 amino acids. The CDR3, as DNA: TGTGCCAGCAGCTTAGATGCCGACTACGAGCAGTACTTC. Translating gives CASSLDADYEQYF.

The chain carries TRBV5-1 and TRBJ2-3; TRBD2 aligns across 8 bases. CDR1 SGHRS and CDR2 YFSETQ come from the germline V gene. J gave up 0 bases and V 4 bases, and 7 bases lay outside the gene matches. This CDR3 contains 16 residues. The CDR3 DNA is TGCGCCAGCAGCCCACAAGCGGGGGACAGCACAGATACGCAGTATTTT. Encoded protein: CASSPQAGDSTDTQYF.

The V gene is TRBV7-9, the J gene TRBJ2-7; D is possibly TRBD1 (6 bases). Trimming removed 5 bases from V and 7 bases from J, with 21 bases in between. The CDR3 runs 15 residues. CDR1 is SEHNR, CDR2 FQNEAQ, per germline (reference sequence). CDR3 DNA: TGTGCCAGCAGCCCACAGACAGGTGGGGCTGTGGAGCAGTACTTC. Residues: CASSPQTGGAVEQYF.

This clone was counted at least ten times. The genes are TRBV4-1 and TRBJ1-1, with D uncertain. Trimming removed 0 bases from V and 3 bases from J, with 8 bases in between. CDR3 size: 14 residues. Germline CDR1 MGHRA, CDR2 YSYEKL. CDR3 residues: CASSQDPEDTEAFF. CDR3 bases: TGCGCCAGCAGCCAAGATCCGGAGGACACTGAAGCTTTCTTT.

V gene TRBV7-9 combines with J gene TRBJ2-5; D uncertain. CDR3 length: 15 amino acids. V was cut by 5 bases and J by 5 bases, with 18 bases left in between. Germline V lookup: CDR1 SEHNR, CDR2 FQNEAQ (reference sequence). In DNA, the CDR3 is TGTGCCAGCAGCCTAGGTTCCCTTCACGGGGAGACCCAGTACTTC. Residues: CASSLGSLHGETQYF.

CDR3 DNA sequence: TGTGCCAGTAGTACTCAGTCGGACAGAAGCAGCGGCTACACCTTC. Translating it yields CASSTQSDRSSGYTF. The V call is TRBV19, the J call TRBJ1-2; D might be TRBD1 (6 bases). Germline-derived CDR1 and CDR2 are LNHDA and SQIVND (reference sequence). The V gene lost 4 bases and the J gene lost 8 bases, with 20 bases spanning the gap. This CDR3 is built from 15 residues. The whole variable domain, filled in from reference TRBV19 and TRBJ1-2, reads DGGITQSPKYLFRKEGQNVTLSCEQNLNHDAMYWYRQDPGQGLRLIYYSQIVNDFQKGDIAEGYSVSREKKESFPLTVTSAQKNPTAFYLCASSTQSDRSSGYTFGSGTRLTVV.